These 10 T cell receptor beta chains came from one sample sequenced in a study of identical twins (dated by TCRdb to the mid-2010s). Receptors were amplified or captured by 5' RACE. Sequencing relied on an Illumina HiSeq 2000. The raw public data were reprocessed by TCRdb itself: fastp quality trimming at Q25, MiXCR clonotype calling, in-frame beta chains only. All rows with the same CDR3 protein become a single entry with the most common DNA and genes. For this sample the table gives about 530,000 distinct CDR3 sequences, of which 15% were detected only once. Roughly 0.42% of the sample rests with the top ten. These data are also associated with another study on yellow fever vaccine responses in identical twins.

The sample consisted of CD4+ T cells sorted from blood. The receptors originated from a woman aged 18-35 years in good health.

This clonotype was picked up a small number of times. J is TRBJ2-1 and V is TRBV20-1, with 8 bases aligning to TRBD2. Germline loops: CDR1 DFQATT, CDR2 SNEGSKA (reference sequence). This CDR3 region has 14 residues. J lost 2 bases, V lost 5 bases, and 5 bases had no gene match. The CDR3 nucleotides are TGCAGTGCTTCTAGCGGGCCTACCTACAATGAGCAGTTCTTC. Protein product: CSASSGPTYNEQFF.

There are many counts of this clonotype. V and J are TRBV29-1 and TRBJ2-7; 10 nucleotides line up with TRBD1. The CDR3 spans 14 residues. J gave up 4 bases and V 5 bases, and 8 bases lay outside the gene matches. CDR1 and CDR2 (germline): SQVTM, ANQGSEA. CDR3 amino acids: CSVQAWTGGYEQYF. CDR3 coding DNA: TGCAGCGTTCAGGCCTGGACAGGGGGGTACGAGCAGTACTTC.

This chain connects TRBV28 to TRBJ2-1; 14 bases line up with TRBD2. Germline CDR1 and CDR2: MDHEN and SYDVKM. The length of the CDR3 is 18 residues. Germline trimming cut 6 bases from V and 0 bases from J; bases unmatched to any gene: 7. The chain's CDR3 is CASRGTSGGQSSYNEQFF. The CDR3 region has the DNA TGTGCCAGCAGGGGGACTAGCGGGGGCCAGAGCTCCTACAATGAGCAGTTCTTC. Filled out from reference TRBV28 and TRBJ2-1, the complete variable domain reads DVKVTQSSRYLVKRTGEKVFLECVQDMDHENMFWYRQDPGLGLRLIYFSYDVKMKEKGDIPEGYSVSREKKERFSLILESASTNQTSMYLCASRGTSGGQSSYNEQFFGPGTRLTVL.

The chain combines TRBV27 with TRBJ2-1; D may be TRBD1 or TRBD2 (6 bases each). Looked up from germline, CDR1 is MNHEY and CDR2 is SMNVEV (reference sequence). Trimming shortened V by 3 bases and J by 7 bases, and 16 bases separated the two germline ends. The CDR3 length is 15 residues. CDR3: CASSFSGAGGNEQFF. Here the CDR3 DNA reads TGTGCCAGCAGTTTTTCGGGGGCTGGTGGGAATGAGCAGTTCTTC.

This clonotype occurred a few times. V and J are TRBV24-1 and TRBJ2-3; the D gene is possibly TRBD2 (6 bases). This CDR3 region has 16 residues. Germline CDR1 is KGHDR and CDR2 is SFDVKD. The V end was cut by 1 base, the J end by 0 bases, with 10 bases between. The CDR3 loop is CATSDLPGDSTDTQYF. In DNA, the CDR3 is TGTGCCACCAGTGATTTACCGGGGGACAGCACAGATACGCAGTATTTT.

Ten or more counts support this clonotype. The V and J genes are TRBV5-1 and TRBJ1-2; a weak D match, TRBD1 (6 bases). The V end was cut by 0 bases, the J end by 2 bases, with 11 bases between. The CDR3 is 15 residues long. CDR1 SGHRS and CDR2 YFSETQ come from the germline V gene. CDR3: CASSLEAGQNYGYTF. The CDR3 bases are TGCGCCAGCAGCTTGGAGGCCGGACAGAACTATGGCTACACCTTC.

The chain combines TRBV3-1 with TRBJ2-7; D might be TRBD2 (6 bases). The length of the CDR3 is 15 residues. The V gene's germline CDR1 is LGHDT and CDR2 YNNKEL (reference sequence). Trimming took 2 bases from V and 0 from J, leaving 11 bases between them. The CDR3 region has the DNA TGTGCCAGCAGCCAAAGCTCGACTAGCTCCTACGAGCAGTACGTC. Translated: CASSQSSTSSYEQYV.

This clonotype was seen a few times. The J gene is TRBJ1-1, the V gene TRBV24-1; D call uncertain. The germline V and J ends were trimmed by 7 bases and 2 bases, with 4 bases remaining between them. Germline-derived CDR1 and CDR2 are KGHDR and SFDVKD. CDR3 length equals 11 residues. The CDR3 here is CATRSNTEAFF. CDR3 DNA sequence: TGTGCCACCAGGTCTAACACTGAAGCTTTCTTT.

This clonotype was found a few times. V and J are TRBV20-1 and TRBJ1-2; no reliable D call. The CDR3 totals 10 residues. The V gene's germline CDR1 is DFQATT and CDR2 SNEGSKA (reference sequence). Trimming removed 5 bases at V and 3 bases at J, with 4 bases between. The CDR3 sequence is CSAPDYGYTF. The CDR3 DNA reads as TGCAGTGCTCCGGACTATGGCTACACCTTC.

As DNA, the CDR3 is TGTGCCAGCAGCCACCTGAGCACAGATACGCAGTATTTT. Protein sequence: CASSHLSTDTQYF. The V and J genes are TRBV7-9 and TRBJ2-3; D ambiguous. CDR3 size: 13 residues. V was trimmed by 5 bases and J by 0 bases, leaving 6 bases between them. Per germline, CDR1 SEHNR and CDR2 FQNEAQ (reference sequence).